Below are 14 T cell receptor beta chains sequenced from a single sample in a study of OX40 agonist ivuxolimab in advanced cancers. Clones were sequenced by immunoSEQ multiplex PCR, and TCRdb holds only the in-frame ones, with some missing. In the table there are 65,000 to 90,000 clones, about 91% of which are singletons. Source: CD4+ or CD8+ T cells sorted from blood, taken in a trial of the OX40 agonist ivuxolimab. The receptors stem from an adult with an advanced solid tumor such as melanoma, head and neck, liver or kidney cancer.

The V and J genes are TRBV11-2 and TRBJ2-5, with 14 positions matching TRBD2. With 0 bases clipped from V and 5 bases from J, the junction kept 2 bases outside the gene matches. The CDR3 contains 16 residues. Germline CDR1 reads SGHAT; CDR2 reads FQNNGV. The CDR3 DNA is TGTGCCAGCAGCTTAGAGGGACTAGCGGGAGTGGAGACCCAGTACTTC. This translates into CASSLEGLAGVETQYF.

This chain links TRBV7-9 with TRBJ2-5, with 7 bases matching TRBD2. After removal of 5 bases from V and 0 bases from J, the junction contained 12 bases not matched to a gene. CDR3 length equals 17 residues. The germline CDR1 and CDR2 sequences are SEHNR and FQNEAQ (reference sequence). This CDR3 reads CASSRLGRVIYQETQYF. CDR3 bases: TGTGCCAGCAGCCGACTTGGGAGGGTAATTTACCAAGAGACCCAGTACTTC.

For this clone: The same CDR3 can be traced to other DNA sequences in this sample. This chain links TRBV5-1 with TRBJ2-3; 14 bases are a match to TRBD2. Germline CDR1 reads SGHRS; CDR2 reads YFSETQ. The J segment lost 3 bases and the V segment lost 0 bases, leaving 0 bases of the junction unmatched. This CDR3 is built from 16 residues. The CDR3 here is CASSLGLAGGTDTQYF. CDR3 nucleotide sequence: TGCGCCAGCAGCTTGGGACTAGCGGGAGGGACAGATACGCAGTATTTT.

The DNA for the CDR3 is TGTGCCAGCAAGACTAGCGGGAGCCACACAGATACGCAGTATTTT. Protein sequence: CASKTSGSHTDTQYF. V gene TRBV19 combines with J gene TRBJ2-3; TRBD2 agrees at 12 bases. Germline lookup yields CDR1 LNHDA and CDR2 SQIVND (reference sequence). V lost 9 bases to trimming and J lost 2 bases; unmatched junction nucleotides: 6. The CDR3 length is 15 residues.

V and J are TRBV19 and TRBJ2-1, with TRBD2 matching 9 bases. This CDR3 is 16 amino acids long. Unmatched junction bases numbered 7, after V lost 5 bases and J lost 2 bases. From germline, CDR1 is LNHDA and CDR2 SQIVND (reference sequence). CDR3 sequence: CASSSAPSGAYNEQFF. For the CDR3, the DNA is TGTGCCAGTAGTTCCGCCCCTAGCGGGGCCTACAATGAGCAGTTCTTC.

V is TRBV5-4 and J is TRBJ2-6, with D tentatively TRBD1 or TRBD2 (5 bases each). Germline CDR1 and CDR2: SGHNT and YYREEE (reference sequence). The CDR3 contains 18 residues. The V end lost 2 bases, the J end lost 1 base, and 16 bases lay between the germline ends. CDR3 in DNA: TGTGCCAGCAGCTTACAAGACACGGGACGGTCTGGGGCCAACGTCCTGACTTTC. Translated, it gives CASSLQDTGRSGANVLTF.

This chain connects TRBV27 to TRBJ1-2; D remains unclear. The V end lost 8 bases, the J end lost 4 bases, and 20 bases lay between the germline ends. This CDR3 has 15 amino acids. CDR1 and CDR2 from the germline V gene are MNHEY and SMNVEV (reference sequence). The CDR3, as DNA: TGTGCCAGCCTTATCCATGAATCCAGGAGCTATGGCTACACCTTC. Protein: CASLIHESRSYGYTF.

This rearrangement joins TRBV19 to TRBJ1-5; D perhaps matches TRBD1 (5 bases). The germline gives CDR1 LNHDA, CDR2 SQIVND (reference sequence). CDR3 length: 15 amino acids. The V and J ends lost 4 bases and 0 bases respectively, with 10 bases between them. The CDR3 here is CASSTGSYSNQPQHF. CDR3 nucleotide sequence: TGTGCCAGTAGTACAGGGTCTTATAGCAATCAGCCCCAGCATTTT.

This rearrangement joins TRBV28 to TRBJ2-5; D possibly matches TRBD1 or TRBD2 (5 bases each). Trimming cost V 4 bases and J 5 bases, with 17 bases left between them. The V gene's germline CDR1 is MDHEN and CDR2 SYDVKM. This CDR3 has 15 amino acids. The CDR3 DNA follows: TGTGCCAGCAGTTCCAGACAGCGGCGTCAGGAGACCCAGTACTTC. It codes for CASSSRQRRQETQYF.

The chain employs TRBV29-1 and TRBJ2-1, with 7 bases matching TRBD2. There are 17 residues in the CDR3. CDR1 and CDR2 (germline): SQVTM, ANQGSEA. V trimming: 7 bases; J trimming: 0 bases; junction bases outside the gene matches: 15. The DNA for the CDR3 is TGCAGCGCCCGAGCCCGGGGCGCGGGAGTCTCCTACAATGAGCAGTTCTTC. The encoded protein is CSARARGAGVSYNEQFF.

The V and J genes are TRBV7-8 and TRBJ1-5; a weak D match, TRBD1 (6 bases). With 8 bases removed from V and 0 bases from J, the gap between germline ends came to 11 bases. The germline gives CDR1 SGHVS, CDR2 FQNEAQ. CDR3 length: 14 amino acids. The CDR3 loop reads CASSRGGSNQPQHF. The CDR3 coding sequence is TGTGCCAGCTCCCGAGGGGGTAGCAATCAGCCCCAGCATTTT. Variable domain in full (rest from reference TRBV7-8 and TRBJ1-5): GAGVSQSPRYKVAKRGQDVALRCDPISGHVSLFWYQQALGQGPEFLTYFQNEAQLDKSGLPSDRFFAERPEGSVSTLKIQRTQQEDSAVYLCASSRGGSNQPQHFGDGTRLSIL.

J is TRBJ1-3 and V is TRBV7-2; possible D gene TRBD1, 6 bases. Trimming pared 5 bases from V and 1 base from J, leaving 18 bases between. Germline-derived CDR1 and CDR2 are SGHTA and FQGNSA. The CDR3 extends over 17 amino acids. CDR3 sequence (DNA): TGTGCCAGCAGCCGATTTGGGGGCGCGGTGTCTGGAAACACCATATATTTT. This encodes CASSRFGGAVSGNTIYF.

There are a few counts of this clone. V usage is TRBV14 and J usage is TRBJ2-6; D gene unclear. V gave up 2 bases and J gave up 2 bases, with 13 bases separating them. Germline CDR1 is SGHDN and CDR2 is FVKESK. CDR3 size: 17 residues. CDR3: CASSQWGRGTGANVLTF. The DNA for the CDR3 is TGTGCCAGCAGCCAATGGGGTCGAGGTACTGGGGCCAACGTCCTGACTTTC.

CDR3 sequence reads: CASSLLAGVEQFF. The CDR3 DNA follows: TGTGCCAGCAGCTTATTGGCGGGAGTCGAGCAGTTCTTC. V usage is TRBV11-3 and J usage is TRBJ2-1, with 7 bases fitting TRBD2. The germline V gene encodes CDR1 SGHNT and CDR2 YENEEA. The CDR3 totals 13 residues. The junction had 5 bases not matched to a gene; V was cut back by 2 bases and J by 10 bases.